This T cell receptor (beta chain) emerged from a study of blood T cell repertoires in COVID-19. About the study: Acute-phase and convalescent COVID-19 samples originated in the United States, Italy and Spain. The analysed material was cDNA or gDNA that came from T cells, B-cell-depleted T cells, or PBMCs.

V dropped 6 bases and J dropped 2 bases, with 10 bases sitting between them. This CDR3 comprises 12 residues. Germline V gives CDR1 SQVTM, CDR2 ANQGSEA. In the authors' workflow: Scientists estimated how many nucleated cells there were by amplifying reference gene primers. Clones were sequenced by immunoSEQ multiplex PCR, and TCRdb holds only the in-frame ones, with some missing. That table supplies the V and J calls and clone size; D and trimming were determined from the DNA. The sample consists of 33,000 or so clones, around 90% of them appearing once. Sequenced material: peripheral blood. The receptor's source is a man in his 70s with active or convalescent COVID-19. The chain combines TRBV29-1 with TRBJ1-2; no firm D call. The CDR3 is CSVSRVNYGYTF. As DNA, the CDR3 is TGCAGCGTGTCCCGGGTAAACTATGGCTACACCTTC.